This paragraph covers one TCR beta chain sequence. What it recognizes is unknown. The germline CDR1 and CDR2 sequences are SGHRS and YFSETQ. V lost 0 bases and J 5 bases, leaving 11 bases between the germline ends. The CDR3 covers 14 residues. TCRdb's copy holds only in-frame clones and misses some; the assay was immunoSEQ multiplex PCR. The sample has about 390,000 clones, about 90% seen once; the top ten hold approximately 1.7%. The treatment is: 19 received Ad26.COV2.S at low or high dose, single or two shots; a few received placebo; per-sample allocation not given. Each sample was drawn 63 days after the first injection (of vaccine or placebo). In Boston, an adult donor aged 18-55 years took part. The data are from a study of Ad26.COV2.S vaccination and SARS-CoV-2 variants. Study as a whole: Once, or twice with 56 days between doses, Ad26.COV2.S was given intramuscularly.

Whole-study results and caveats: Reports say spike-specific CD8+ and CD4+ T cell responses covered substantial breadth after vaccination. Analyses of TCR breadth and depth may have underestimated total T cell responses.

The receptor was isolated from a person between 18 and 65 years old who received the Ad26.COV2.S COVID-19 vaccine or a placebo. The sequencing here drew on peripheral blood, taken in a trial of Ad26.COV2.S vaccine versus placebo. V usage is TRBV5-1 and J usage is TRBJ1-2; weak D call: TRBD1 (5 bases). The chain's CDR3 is CASSLAREGYGYTF. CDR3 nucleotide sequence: TGCGCCAGCAGCTTGGCCAGGGAAGGATATGGCTACACCTTC. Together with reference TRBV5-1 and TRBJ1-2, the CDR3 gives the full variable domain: KAGVTQTPRYLIKTRGQQVTLSCSPISGHRSVSWYQQTPGQGLQFLFEYFSETQRNKGNFPGRFSGRQFSNSRSEMNVSTLELGDSALYLCASSLAREGYGYTFGSGTRLTVV.